This T cell receptor beta chain was documented in a study of post-analysis software for immune sequencing data. Findings and limits, study-wide: Normalized Chao1 diversity in multiple sclerosis patients fell significantly below that of controls. Comparison of patients with controls showed a handful of TRBV segments more frequent in patients, TRBV5-6, TRBV5-1 and TRBV20-1 among them.

The CDR3 length is 18 residues. The V gene lost 4 bases and the J gene lost 5 bases, with 27 bases spanning the gap. Researchers reported that TCR beta cDNA libraries carried unique molecular identifiers. TCRdb reprocessed the PCR reads with MiXCR, giving one entry per CDR3 protein. The sample holds about 460,000 distinct CDR3 sequences, over 35% seen once. Concerning this clonotype: Antigen: not known.

The V call is TRBV12-3 or TRBV12-4, the J call TRBJ2-7; maybe TRBD1 (6 bases). The receptor's source is a girl under 18 with multiple sclerosis. Input material: blood. CDR3 sequence: CASSSPSFNRVLSHEQYF. The CDR3 bases are TGTGCCAGCAGTTCCCCCAGCTTCAACAGGGTTCTTTCCCACGAGCAGTACTTC.